These T cell receptor beta chains were read from a single sample in a study of blood T cell repertoires in COVID-19. Using immunoSEQ multiplex PCR, the repertoire was profiled, and TCRdb retains in-frame clones only, with some absent. The sample consists of 150,000 or so clones, roughly 85% of them appearing once. Sequencing used PBMCs or T cells enriched from blood (not recorded which). Receptors were obtained from a man over 45 who had recovered from COVID-19. The CDR3 runs from the conserved cysteine through the conserved F or W. A D gene is named only where the DNA matches it firmly. Clone size is given for some rows only: seen once, a few or many times, or a class if the clone is expanded.

DNA	CDR3	J	size	D	V
TGTGCCAGCAGCGTAGGCGGTCTAGAGACCCAGTACTTC	CASSVGGLETQYF	TRBJ2-5	NA	NA	TRBV9
TGTGCCTGGAGGCCGGGTACATCCTACAATGAGCAGTTCTTC	CAWRPGTSYNEQFF	TRBJ2-1	NA	NA	TRBV30
TGTGCCACCAGCAGAGGAGATCGAACTCGCACCGGGGAGCTGTTTTTT	CATSRGDRTRTGELFF	TRBJ2-2	NA	NA	TRBV15
TGTGCCAGCAGGAAGGGACTAGCGGGGGACAATGAGCAGTTCTTC	CASRKGLAGDNEQFF	TRBJ2-1	NA	TRBD2	TRBV5-5
TGTGCCAGCAGCCAAGATCGCGGGGCTAACTATGGCTACACCTTC	CASSQDRGANYGYTF	TRBJ1-2	NA	NA	TRBV4-2
TGTGCCAGCAGTGTACTAGGGGGAAACACTGAAGCTTTCTTT	CASSVLGGNTEAFF	TRBJ1-1	NA	NA	TRBV2
TGTGCCAGCAGTGTAGGACAAACTGAAGCTTTCTTT	CASSVGQTEAFF	TRBJ1-1	once	NA	TRBV2
TGCGCCAGCAGCCAAGATTCCAGGGGGCATGGCTACACCTTC	CASSQDSRGHGYTF	TRBJ1-2	NA	TRBD1	TRBV4-3
TGTGCCAGCAAAAGGACAGAAGTAAACACCGGGGAGCTGTTTTTT	CASKRTEVNTGELFF	TRBJ2-2	NA	NA	TRBV6-5
TGTGCCAGCAGCGACAGGGGGGCTTCACCCCTCCACTTT	CASSDRGASPLHF	TRBJ1-6	NA	TRBD1	TRBV6-5
TGCAGCGTTGTTGGCGCACAGGGTCGAGAGACCCAGTACTTC	CSVVGAQGRETQYF	TRBJ2-5	NA	NA	TRBV29-1
TGCGCCAGCAGCTCGGAGGGTGGGGATTCACCCCTCCACTTT	CASSSEGGDSPLHF	TRBJ1-6	NA	NA	TRBV5-1
TGCGCCAGCAGCATTTCCGGGACAGACGTCTACACCTTC	CASSISGTDVYTF	TRBJ1-2	NA	TRBD1	TRBV5-1
TGTGCCAGCACCAAGGACAGGGGGCACACTGAAGCTTTCTTT	CASTKDRGHTEAFF	TRBJ1-1	NA	TRBD1	TRBV28
TGCGCCAGCAGCTTGGCAGGGACAGATCCCGGAGGCACCATATATTTT	CASSLAGTDPGGTIYF	TRBJ1-3	NA	TRBD1	TRBV5-1
TGCGCCGGTCAACAGGGGGCCAACGATGAAAAACTGTTTTTT	CAGQQGANDEKLFF	TRBJ1-4	NA	TRBD1	TRBV23-1
TGCGCCAGCAGCCAAGATTTATACAGGGGAGAGGGGTATGGCTACACCTTC	CASSQDLYRGEGYGYTF	TRBJ1-2	NA	TRBD1	TRBV4-3
TGTGCCAGCAGCCAAGATATACGGGGGGCGGCTAATTCACCCCTCCACTTT	CASSQDIRGAANSPLHF	TRBJ1-6	NA	NA	TRBV4-2
TGCGCCAGCACTCTGGATAGCAGCTACGAGCAGTACTTC	CASTLDSSYEQYF	TRBJ2-7	NA	NA	TRBV5-1
TGCGCCAGCAGCCTGCAGTCTGGACAGGTTCCCGGCGCTGGAAACACCATATATTTT	CASSLQSGQVPGAGNTIYF	TRBJ1-3	NA	TRBD1	TRBV5-1
TGTGCCAGCAGCTCGAACAGACCCTCTATGGATACGCAGTATTTT	CASSSNRPSMDTQYF	TRBJ2-3	NA	NA	TRBV5-4
TGTGCCAGCAGCCTCGCGGACAGGAGTAATCAGCCCCAGCATTTT	CASSLADRSNQPQHF	TRBJ1-5	NA	TRBD1	TRBV7-8
TGTGCCAGCAGTTTCTCAGGGGCCAAGGATACGCAGTATTTT	CASSFSGAKDTQYF	TRBJ2-3	NA	NA	TRBV28
TGTGCCAGCGAGCTAGCCTCAAACTACGAGCAGTACTTC	CASELASNYEQYF	TRBJ2-7	once	NA	TRBV28
TGTGCCACCAGTGATCGTAGCGCGGGCTCCACTGAAGCTTTCTTT	CATSDRSAGSTEAFF	TRBJ1-1	many	NA	TRBV24-1
TGTGCCAGCAGCCAATACGACAGGGAGGTTGAGCAGTTCTTC	CASSQYDREVEQFF	TRBJ2-1	NA	NA	TRBV5-8
TGTGCCAGCAGCCCCGGCCGCCGCGGGGATACGCAGTATTTT	CASSPGRRGDTQYF	TRBJ2-3	NA	NA	TRBV9
TGCAGTGCTAGTTGGAGGGAGACCCAGTACTTC	CSASWRETQYF	TRBJ2-5	NA	NA	TRBV20-1
TGTGCCAGTAGGGTGTCAGGGTCCATTAATCTTGAGCAGTTCTTC	CASRVSGSINLEQFF	TRBJ2-1	NA	NA	TRBV19
TGTGCCAGCAGTTCCGGAGACCCAATAACCCAGTACTTC	CASSSGDPITQYF	TRBJ2-5	NA	NA	TRBV12-3/TRBV12-4
TGTGCCGCTTCAGGGGTCGGAAACACCATATATTTT	CAASGVGNTIYF	TRBJ1-3	NA	NA	TRBV28
TGTGCCAGCAGCTTCTTTAGCAGAGACAATGAGCAGTTCTTC	CASSFFSRDNEQFF	TRBJ2-1	NA	NA	TRBV7-2
TGTGCCAGTAGTATTCGGCTAGCGGGAACCAGGACAGATACGCAGTATTTT	CASSIRLAGTRTDTQYF	TRBJ2-3	NA	TRBD2	TRBV19
TGTGCCAGCAGTGAAGTTGGGTGGAGCTCCTATAATTCACCCCTCCACTTT	CASSEVGWSSYNSPLHF	TRBJ1-6	NA	NA	TRBV6-1
TGTGCCAGCACCCTGGGAGATGAGCAGTTCTTC	CASTLGDEQFF	TRBJ2-1	NA	NA	TRBV12-3/TRBV12-4
TGTGCCAGCAGCGTCTTAGGGACTAGCGGGCTAACCGGGGAGCTGTTTTTT	CASSVLGTSGLTGELFF	TRBJ2-2	NA	TRBD2	TRBV9
TGTGCCACCAGCAGCGATATGACAGAGCGGGACACTGAAGCTTTCTTT	CATSSDMTERDTEAFF	TRBJ1-1	NA	NA	TRBV15
TGTGCCAGCAGGTCCGGAGGGCCGGGAAACACCATATATTTT	CASRSGGPGNTIYF	TRBJ1-3	NA	NA	TRBV7-9
TGTGCCAGCAGTGAACGGAACTATGGCTACACCTTC	CASSERNYGYTF	TRBJ1-2	NA	NA	TRBV2
TGCGCCAGCAGCCAAGAAGATATAGGGGGATTCTATGGCTACACCTTC	CASSQEDIGGFYGYTF	TRBJ1-2	NA	NA	TRBV4-3
TGCGCCAGCAGCCAAGATTCGAGGGGGACCACTGAAGCTTTCTTT	CASSQDSRGTTEAFF	TRBJ1-1	NA	NA	TRBV4-1
TGTGCCAGCAGTCTAGACTCCTACGAGCAGTACTTC	CASSLDSYEQYF	TRBJ2-7	NA	NA	TRBV6-5
TGTGCCAGCAGCTTAGATCGATGGCGGAGGGGCTCTGGGGCCAACGTCCTGACTTTC	CASSLDRWRRGSGANVLTF	TRBJ2-6	few	NA	TRBV11-2
TGTGCCAGCAGCTTAGACGCTGTACCGAGTTACGAGCAGTACTTC	CASSLDAVPSYEQYF	TRBJ2-7	NA	NA	TRBV7-6